This T cell receptor (beta chain) was identified during a study of T cells in localized non-small cell lung cancer. The table came from immunoSEQ multiplex PCR; TCRdb's copy has only in-frame clones and leaves some out. The table has roughly 71,000 clones, roughly nine tenths seen once. Germline CDR1 reads ENHRY; CDR2 reads SYGVKD. Trimming took 4 bases from V and 0 from J, leaving 9 bases between them. The length of the CDR3 is 14 residues. Study-level results: Median about 56 top-100 tumor clones were shared with paired adjacent lung.

A word on this clone: Its target is not known.

The chain recombines TRBV10-3 with TRBJ2-5, with D unclear. Sample: peripheral blood, taken before any cancer treatment. The source of this sequence is a male donor aged 60 or older with stage III squamous cell lung carcinoma. The CDR3 coding sequence is TGTGCCATCAGTGTAGGCAGGAACCAAGAGACCCAGTACTTC. Translation: CAISVGRNQETQYF.